This T cell receptor beta chain appears in the sequencing data of a study of a mutant IDH1 vaccine in newly diagnosed glioma. Findings and limits, study-wide: It seemed that pseudoprogression was not linked to changes in the top peripheral T cell clonotypes.

With respect to this clone: Antigen unknown.

The CDR3 runs to 15 residues. The J segment lost 7 bases and the V segment lost 3 bases, leaving 6 bases of the junction unmatched. Per germline, CDR1 LNHDA and CDR2 SQIVND (reference sequence). Specified time point: week 23, last vaccination. Doses of 300 ug of mutant IDH1 20-mer peptide were given with topical imiquimod. The table came from immunoSEQ multiplex PCR; TCRdb's copy has only in-frame clones and leaves some out. The table has roughly 60,000 clones, about 85% seen once. The chain carries TRBV19 and TRBJ1-4; 9 bases map to TRBD1. This receptor was identified in a man aged 25-45 years with glioma. This sample comprised PBMCs, obtained from a glioma patient whose treatment included an IDH1 peptide vaccine. The CDR3 sequence: CASSILDRGVEKLFF. CDR3 nucleotide sequence: TGTGCCAGTAGTATCCTGGACAGGGGAGTTGAAAAACTGTTTTTT.